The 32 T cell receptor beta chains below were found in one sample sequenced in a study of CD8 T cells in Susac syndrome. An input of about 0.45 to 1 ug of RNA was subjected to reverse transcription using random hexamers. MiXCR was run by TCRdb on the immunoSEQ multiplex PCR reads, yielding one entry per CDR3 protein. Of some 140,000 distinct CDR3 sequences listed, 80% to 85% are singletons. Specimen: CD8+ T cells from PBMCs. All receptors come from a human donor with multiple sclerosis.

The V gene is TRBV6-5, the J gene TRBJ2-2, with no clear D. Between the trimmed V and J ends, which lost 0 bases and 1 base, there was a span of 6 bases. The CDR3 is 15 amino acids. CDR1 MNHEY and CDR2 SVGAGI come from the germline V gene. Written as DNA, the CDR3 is TGTGCCAGCAGTTACTCGATTCGGAACACCGGGGAGCTGTTTTTT. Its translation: CASSYSIRNTGELFF.

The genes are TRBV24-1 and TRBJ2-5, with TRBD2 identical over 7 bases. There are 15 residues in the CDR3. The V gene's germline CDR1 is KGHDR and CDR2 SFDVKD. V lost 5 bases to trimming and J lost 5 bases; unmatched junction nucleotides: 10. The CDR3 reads CATSVAGERRETQYF. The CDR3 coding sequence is TGTGCCACCAGTGTCGCGGGAGAGCGACGGGAGACCCAGTACTTC.

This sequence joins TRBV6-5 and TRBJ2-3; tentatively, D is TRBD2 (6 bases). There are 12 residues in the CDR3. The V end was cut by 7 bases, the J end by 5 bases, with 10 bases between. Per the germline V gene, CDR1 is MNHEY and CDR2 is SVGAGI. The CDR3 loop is CASKGLLDTQYF. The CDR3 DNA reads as TGTGCCAGCAAGGGACTCTTAGATACGCAGTATTTT.

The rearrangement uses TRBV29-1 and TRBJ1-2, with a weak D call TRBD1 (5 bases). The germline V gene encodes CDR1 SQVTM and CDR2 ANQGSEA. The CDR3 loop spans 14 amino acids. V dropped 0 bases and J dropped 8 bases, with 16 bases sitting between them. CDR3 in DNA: TGCAGCGTTGAAGATCCCTTCGCGGGGCCGGGCTACACCTTC. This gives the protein CSVEDPFAGPGYTF.

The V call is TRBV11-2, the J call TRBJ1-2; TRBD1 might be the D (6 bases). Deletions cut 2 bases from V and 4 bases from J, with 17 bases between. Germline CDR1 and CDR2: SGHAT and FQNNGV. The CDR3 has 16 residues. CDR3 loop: CASSLTGRGGPYGYTF. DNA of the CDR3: TGTGCCAGCAGCTTAACAGGACGAGGGGGTCCCTATGGCTACACCTTC.

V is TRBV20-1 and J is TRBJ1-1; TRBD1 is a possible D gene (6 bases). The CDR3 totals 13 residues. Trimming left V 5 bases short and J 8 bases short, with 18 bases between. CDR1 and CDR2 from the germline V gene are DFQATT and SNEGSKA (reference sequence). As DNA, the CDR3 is TGCAGTGCTTGGACAGCACCGAATCCCGAAGCTTTCTTT. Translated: CSAWTAPNPEAFF.

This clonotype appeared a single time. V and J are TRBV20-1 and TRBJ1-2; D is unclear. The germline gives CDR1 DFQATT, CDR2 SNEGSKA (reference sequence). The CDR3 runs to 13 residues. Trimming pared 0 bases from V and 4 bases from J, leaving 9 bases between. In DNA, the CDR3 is TGCAGTGCTAGAGATCATTCGGGCTATGGCTACACCTTC. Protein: CSARDHSGYGYTF.

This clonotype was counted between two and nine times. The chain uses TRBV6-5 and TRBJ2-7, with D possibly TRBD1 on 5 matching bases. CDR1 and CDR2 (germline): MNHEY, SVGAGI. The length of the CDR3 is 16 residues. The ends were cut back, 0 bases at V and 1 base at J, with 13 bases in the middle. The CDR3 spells CASSYSQGSVSYEQYF. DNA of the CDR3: TGTGCCAGCAGTTACTCCCAGGGCTCCGTGTCCTACGAGCAGTACTTC.

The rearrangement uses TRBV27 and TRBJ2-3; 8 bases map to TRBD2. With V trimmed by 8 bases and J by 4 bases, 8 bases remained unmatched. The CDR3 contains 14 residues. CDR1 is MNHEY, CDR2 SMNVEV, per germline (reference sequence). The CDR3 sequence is CASLGAGGPDTQYF. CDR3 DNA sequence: TGTGCCAGCCTGGGGGCGGGAGGTCCAGATACGCAGTATTTT.

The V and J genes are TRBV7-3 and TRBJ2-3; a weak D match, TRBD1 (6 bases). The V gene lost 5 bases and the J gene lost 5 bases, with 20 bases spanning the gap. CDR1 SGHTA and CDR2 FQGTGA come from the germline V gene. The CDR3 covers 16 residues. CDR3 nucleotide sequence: TGTGCCAGCAGCCAGTCGGGACACTTAAGAGGAGATACGCAGTATTTT. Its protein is CASSQSGHLRGDTQYF.

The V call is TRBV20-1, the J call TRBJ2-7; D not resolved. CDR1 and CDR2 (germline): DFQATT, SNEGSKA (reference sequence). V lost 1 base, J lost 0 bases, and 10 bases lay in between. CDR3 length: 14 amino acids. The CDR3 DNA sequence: TGCAGTGCTAGAGTCAGGAGAAGCTCCTACGAGCAGTACTTC. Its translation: CSARVRRSSYEQYF.

CDR3 sequence reads: CASQGLADEQFF. The CDR3 nucleotides are TGTGCCAGCCAAGGACTAGCGGATGAGCAGTTCTTC. The J gene is TRBJ2-1, the V gene TRBV9; TRBD2 matches at 10 bases. V lost 7 bases and J lost 8; bases outside the gene matches: 3. This CDR3 has 12 amino acids. The germline V gene encodes CDR1 SGDLS and CDR2 YYNGEE.

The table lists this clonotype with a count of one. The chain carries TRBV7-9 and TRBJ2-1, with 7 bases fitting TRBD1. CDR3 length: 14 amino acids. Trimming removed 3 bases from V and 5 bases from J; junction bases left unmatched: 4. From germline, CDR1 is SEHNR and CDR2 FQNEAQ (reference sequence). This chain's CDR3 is CASSFPTGNNEQFF. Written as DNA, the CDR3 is TGTGCCAGCAGCTTTCCGACAGGGAACAATGAGCAGTTCTTC.

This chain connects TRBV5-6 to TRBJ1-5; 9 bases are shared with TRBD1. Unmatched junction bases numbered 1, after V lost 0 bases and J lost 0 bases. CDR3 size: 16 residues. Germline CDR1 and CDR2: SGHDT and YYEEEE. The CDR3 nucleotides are TGTGCCAGCAGCTTGGCGGGACAGGGTAGCAATCAGCCCCAGCATTTT. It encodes CASSLAGQGSNQPQHF.

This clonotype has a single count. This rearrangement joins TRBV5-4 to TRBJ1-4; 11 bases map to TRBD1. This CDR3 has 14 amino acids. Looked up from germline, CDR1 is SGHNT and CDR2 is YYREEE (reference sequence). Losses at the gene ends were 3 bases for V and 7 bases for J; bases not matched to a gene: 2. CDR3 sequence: CASSSGTGGEKLFF. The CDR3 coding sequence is TGTGCCAGCAGCTCCGGGACAGGGGGTGAAAAACTGTTTTTT.

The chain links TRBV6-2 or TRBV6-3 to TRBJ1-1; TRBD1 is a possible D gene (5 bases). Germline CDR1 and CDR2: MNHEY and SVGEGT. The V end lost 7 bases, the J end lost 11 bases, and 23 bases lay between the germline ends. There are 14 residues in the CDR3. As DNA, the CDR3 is TGTGCCAGCACCCCCCGCGCCGGACACGGAGTCGCTTTCTTT. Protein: CASTPRAGHGVAFF.

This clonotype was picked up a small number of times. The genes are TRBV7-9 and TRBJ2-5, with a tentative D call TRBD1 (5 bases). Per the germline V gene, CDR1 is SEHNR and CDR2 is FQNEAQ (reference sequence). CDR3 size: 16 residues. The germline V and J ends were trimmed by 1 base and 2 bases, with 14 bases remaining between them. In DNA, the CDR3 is TGTGCCAGCAGCTTAGATGTCAGGGTGTATCAAGAGACCCAGTACTTC. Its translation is CASSLDVRVYQETQYF.

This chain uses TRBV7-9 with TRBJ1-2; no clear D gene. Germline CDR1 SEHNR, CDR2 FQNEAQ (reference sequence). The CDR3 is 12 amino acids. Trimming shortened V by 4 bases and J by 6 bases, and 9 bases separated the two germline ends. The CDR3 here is CASSSSGDGYTF. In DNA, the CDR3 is TGTGCCAGCAGCTCGTCCGGGGATGGCTACACCTTC.

The CDR3: CASSYSAGGDEKLFF. CDR3 DNA sequence: TGTGCCAGCAGTTACTCCGCAGGGGGGGATGAAAAACTGTTTTTT. J is TRBJ1-4 and V is TRBV6-6; the match to TRBD1 covers 7 bases. The CDR3 length is 15 residues. In germline, CDR1 is MNHNY, CDR2 SVGAGI (reference sequence). J lost 6 bases, V lost 0 bases, and 4 bases had no gene match.

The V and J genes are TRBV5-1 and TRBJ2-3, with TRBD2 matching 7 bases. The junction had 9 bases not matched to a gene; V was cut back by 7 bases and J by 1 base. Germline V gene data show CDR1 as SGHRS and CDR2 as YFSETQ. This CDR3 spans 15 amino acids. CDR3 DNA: TGCGCCAGCGAGGGAGGGCTATCGGGCACAGATACGCAGTATTTT. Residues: CASEGGLSGTDTQYF.

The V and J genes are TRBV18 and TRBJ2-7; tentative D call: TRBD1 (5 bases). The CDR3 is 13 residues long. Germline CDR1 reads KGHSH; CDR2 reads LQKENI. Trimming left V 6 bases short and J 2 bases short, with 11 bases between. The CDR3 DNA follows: TGTGCCAGCTCCCCGGACACAGCCTACGAGCAGTACGTC. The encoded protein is CASSPDTAYEQYV.

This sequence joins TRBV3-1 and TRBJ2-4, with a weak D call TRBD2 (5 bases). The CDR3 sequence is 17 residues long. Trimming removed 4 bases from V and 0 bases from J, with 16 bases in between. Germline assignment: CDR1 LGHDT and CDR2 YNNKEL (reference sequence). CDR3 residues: CASSPWRGSLAKNIQYF. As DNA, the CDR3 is TGTGCCAGCAGCCCTTGGAGAGGGAGTCTAGCCAAAAACATTCAGTACTTC.

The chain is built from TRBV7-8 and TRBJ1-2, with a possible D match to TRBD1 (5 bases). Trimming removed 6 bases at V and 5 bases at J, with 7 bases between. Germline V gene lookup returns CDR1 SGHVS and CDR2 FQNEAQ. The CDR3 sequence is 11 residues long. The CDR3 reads CASSTGYGYTF. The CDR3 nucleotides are TGTGCCAGCAGTACAGGTTATGGCTACACCTTC.

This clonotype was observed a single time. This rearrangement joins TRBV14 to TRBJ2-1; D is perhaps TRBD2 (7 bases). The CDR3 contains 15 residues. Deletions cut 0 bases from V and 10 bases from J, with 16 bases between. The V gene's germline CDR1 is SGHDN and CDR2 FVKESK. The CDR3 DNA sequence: TGTGCCAGCAGCCAAGATTATGGGGGGGCTGAGGAGCAGTTCTTC. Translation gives CASSQDYGGAEEQFF.

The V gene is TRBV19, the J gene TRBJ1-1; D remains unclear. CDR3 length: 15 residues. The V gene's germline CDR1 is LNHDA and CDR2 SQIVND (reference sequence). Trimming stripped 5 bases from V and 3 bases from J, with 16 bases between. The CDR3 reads CASSPWEVGDTEAFF. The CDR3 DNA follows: TGTGCCAGTAGTCCCTGGGAGGTCGGGGACACTGAAGCTTTCTTT. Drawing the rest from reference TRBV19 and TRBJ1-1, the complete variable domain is DGGITQSPKYLFRKEGQNVTLSCEQNLNHDAMYWYRQDPGQGLRLIYYSQIVNDFQKGDIAEGYSVSREKKESFPLTVTSAQKNPTAFYLCASSPWEVGDTEAFFGQGTRLTVV.

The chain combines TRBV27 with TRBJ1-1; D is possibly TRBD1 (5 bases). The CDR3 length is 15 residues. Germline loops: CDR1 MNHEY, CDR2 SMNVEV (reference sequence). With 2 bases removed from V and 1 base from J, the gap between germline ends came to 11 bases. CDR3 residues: CASSLDPDTNTEAFF. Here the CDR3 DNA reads TGTGCCAGCAGTTTAGATCCGGACACGAACACTGAAGCTTTCTTT.

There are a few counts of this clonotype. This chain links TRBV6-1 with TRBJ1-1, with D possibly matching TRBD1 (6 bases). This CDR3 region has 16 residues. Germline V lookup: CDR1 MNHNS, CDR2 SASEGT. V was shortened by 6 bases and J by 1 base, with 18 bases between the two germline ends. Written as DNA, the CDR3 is TGTGCCAGCAGGTCGGACAGAAAAGAAAAGAACACTGAAGCTTTCTTT. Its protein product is CASRSDRKEKNTEAFF.

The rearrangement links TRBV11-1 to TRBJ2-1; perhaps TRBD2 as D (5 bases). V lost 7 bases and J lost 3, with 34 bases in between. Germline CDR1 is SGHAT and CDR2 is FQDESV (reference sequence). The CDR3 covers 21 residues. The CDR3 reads CASTSEERRQQLNSLYNEQFF. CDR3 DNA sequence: TGTGCCAGCACCTCCGAGGAGCGGAGGCAACAATTGAATTCCCTCTACAATGAGCAGTTCTTC.

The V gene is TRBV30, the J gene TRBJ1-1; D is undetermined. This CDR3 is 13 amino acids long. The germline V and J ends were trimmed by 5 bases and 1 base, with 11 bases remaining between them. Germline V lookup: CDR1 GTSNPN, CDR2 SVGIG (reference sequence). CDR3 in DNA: TGTGCCTGGCAGGCAGGAGCGAACACTGAAGCTTTCTTT. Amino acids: CAWQAGANTEAFF.

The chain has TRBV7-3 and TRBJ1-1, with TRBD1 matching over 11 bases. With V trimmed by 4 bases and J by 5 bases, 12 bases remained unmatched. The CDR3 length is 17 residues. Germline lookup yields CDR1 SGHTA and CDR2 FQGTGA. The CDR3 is CASSSYYFGQGATEAFF. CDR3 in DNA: TGTGCCAGCAGCTCCTACTACTTCGGACAGGGGGCTACTGAAGCTTTCTTT.

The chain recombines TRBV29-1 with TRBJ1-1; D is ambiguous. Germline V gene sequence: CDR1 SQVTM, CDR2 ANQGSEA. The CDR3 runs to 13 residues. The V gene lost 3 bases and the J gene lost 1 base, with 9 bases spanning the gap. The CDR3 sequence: CSVDGVTNTEAFF. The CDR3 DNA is TGCAGCGTTGACGGGGTGACGAACACTGAAGCTTTCTTT.

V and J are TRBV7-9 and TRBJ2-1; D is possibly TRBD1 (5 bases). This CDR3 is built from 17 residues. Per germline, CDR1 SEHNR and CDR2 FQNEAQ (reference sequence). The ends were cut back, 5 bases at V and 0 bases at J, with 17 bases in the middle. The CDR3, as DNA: TGTGCCAGCAGCGCACCAAGGGGTCCCAGCTCCTACAATGAGCAGTTCTTC. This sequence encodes CASSAPRGPSSYNEQFF.